Each of the 32 T cell receptor beta chains below was sequenced from the same sample in a study of shared clonotypes between healthy human individuals. CD45RO-negative, CCR7-positively selected cells formed the naive CD8 fraction, excluding terminally differentiated effector memory CD45RA+ cells. Data came from immunoSEQ multiplex PCR; TCRdb stores just in-frame clones and leaves some out. The sample yields about 1.9 million clones, about 93% seen once. Material: naive CD8+ T cells from PBMCs. These receptors were taken from a man aged 18-30 years in good health. Some clones in this sample may be carry-over from other donors' samples.

This rearrangement joins TRBV28 to TRBJ2-2; 9 bases are shared with TRBD1. The CDR3 is 15 residues long. Germline V gene data show CDR1 as MDHEN and CDR2 as SYDVKM. V trimming: 4 bases; J trimming: 3 bases; junction bases outside the gene matches: 3. CDR3 sequence: CASSWGDRDTGELFF. CDR3 nucleotides: TGTGCCAGCAGTTGGGGGGACAGGGACACCGGGGAGCTGTTTTTT. The full variable domain, rest sourced from reference TRBV28 and TRBJ2-2, is DVKVTQSSRYLVKRTGEKVFLECVQDMDHENMFWYRQDPGLGLRLIYFSYDVKMKEKGDIPEGYSVSREKKERFSLILESASTNQTSMYLCASSWGDRDTGELFFGEGSRLTVL.

With regard to this clone: Other nucleotide sequences in the sample specify the same CDR3. This chain connects TRBV7-7 to TRBJ2-7, with 9 bases lining up with TRBD1. Germline trimming cut 5 bases from V and 2 bases from J; bases unmatched to any gene: 4. The CDR3 has 14 residues. In germline, CDR1 is SSHAT, CDR2 FNYEAQ (reference sequence). CDR3 region: CASSPGTGTYEQYF. CDR3 bases: TGTGCCAGCAGCCCAGGGACAGGGACCTACGAGCAGTACTTC.

This clone was picked up one time. The chain is built from TRBV6-6 and TRBJ2-3; D is unresolved. The CDR3 contains 15 residues. Germline V CDR1 and CDR2: MNHNY, SVGAGI (reference sequence). V lost 5 bases to trimming and J lost 4 bases, with 16 bases between them. The CDR3 DNA follows: TGTGCCAGCAGTACCTACGGGCTGGGTGCAGATACGCAGTATTTT. It codes for CASSTYGLGADTQYF.

The rearrangement uses TRBV30 and TRBJ2-7; TRBD1 matches at 11 bases. The CDR3 runs to 16 residues. V lost 1 base to trimming and J lost 3 bases; unmatched junction nucleotides: 8. Germline V gene sequence: CDR1 GTSNPN, CDR2 SVGIG (reference sequence). CDR3 DNA: TGTGCCTGGAGTGGTTTCGGACAGGGGGCCCACTACGAGCAGTACTTC. Protein sequence: CAWSGFGQGAHYEQYF.

V usage is TRBV25-1 and J usage is TRBJ2-2; no reliable D call. The germline CDR1 and CDR2 sequences are MGHDK and SYGVNS. V shed 3 bases and J shed 9 bases, with 5 bases lying between them. The length of the CDR3 is 11 residues. The CDR3 region has the DNA TGTGCCAGCAGTGACGACCGGGAGCTGTTTTTT. Its protein product is CASSDDRELFF.

The gene calls are TRBV10-3 and TRBJ2-7, with a possible D match to TRBD1 (5 bases). CDR1 is ENHRY, CDR2 SYGVKD, per germline. This CDR3 is built from 12 residues. The ends were cut back, 10 bases at V and 2 bases at J, with 12 bases in the middle. In DNA form, the CDR3 reads TGTGCCACAGGGAACAACCCCTACGAGCAGTACTTC. It specifies CATGNNPYEQYF.

V gene TRBV2 combines with J gene TRBJ2-7; 7 positions match TRBD2. The CDR3 is made up of 18 amino acids. V shed 3 bases, J shed 3 bases, and the junction held 17 bases outside the gene matches. Germline V gene data show CDR1 as SNHLY and CDR2 as FYNNEI. The CDR3 DNA is TGTGCCAGCAGTGATCTAGTTCCTAGCGGCCAATTCCACTACGAGCAGTACTTC. Encoded protein: CASSDLVPSGQFHYEQYF. Variable domain in full (rest from reference TRBV2 and TRBJ2-7): EPEVTQTPSHQVTQMGQEVILRCVPISNHLYFYWYRQILGQKVEFLVSFYNNEISEKSEIFDDQFSVERPDGSNFTLKIRSTKLEDSAMYFCASSDLVPSGQFHYEQYFGPGTRLTVT.

The chain employs TRBV6-5 and TRBJ2-7; 8 nucleotides align to TRBD1. Per the germline V gene, CDR1 is MNHEY and CDR2 is SVGAGI. The CDR3 spans 14 residues. The V gene end was trimmed by 5 bases and the J gene end by 5 bases; junction bases not matched to a gene: 8. The CDR3 spells CASSAGTGGNEQYF. CDR3 DNA sequence: TGTGCCAGCAGTGCCGGGACAGGTGGAAACGAGCAGTACTTC.

The chain combines TRBV2 with TRBJ2-2, with D perhaps matching TRBD1 (5 bases). Trimming took 11 bases from V and 5 from J, leaving 12 bases between them. The CDR3 is 12 residues long. Germline V CDR1 and CDR2: SNHLY, FYNNEI. The CDR3 is CASKGNTGELFF. The DNA for the CDR3 is TGTGCCTCAAAGGGGAATACCGGGGAGCTGTTTTTT.

This chain connects TRBV14 to TRBJ2-5; perhaps TRBD2 as D (6 bases). Trimming pared 1 base from V and 4 bases from J, leaving 19 bases between. The CDR3 spans 17 residues. Germline-derived CDR1 and CDR2 are SGHDN and FVKESK. The CDR3 DNA sequence: TGTGCCAGCAGCCAAGGTCGGCGGGCTAGCGTAGCAGAGACCCAGTACTTC. Its translation: CASSQGRRASVAETQYF.

V gene TRBV7-6 combines with J gene TRBJ2-7; the D gene is possibly TRBD1 (6 bases). CDR3 size: 14 residues. V was shortened by 5 bases and J by 2 bases, with 13 bases between the two germline ends. Germline CDR1 is SGHVS and CDR2 is FNYEAQ. CDR3 region: CASSPGTRAYEQYF. The CDR3 coding sequence is TGTGCCAGCAGCCCCGGGACAAGGGCCTACGAGCAGTACTTC.

The chain carries TRBV6-5 and TRBJ2-7, with D possibly being TRBD1 (6 bases). This CDR3 has 14 residues. CDR1 is MNHEY, CDR2 SVGAGI, per germline. The V and J ends lost 6 bases and 2 bases respectively, with 14 bases between them. The CDR3 DNA reads as TGTGCCAGCAGCCTTACAGGGACGGCCTACGAGCAGTACTTC. It translates to CASSLTGTAYEQYF.

This rearrangement joins TRBV5-1 to TRBJ1-1; 7 bases are a match to TRBD1. The length of the CDR3 is 14 residues. J gave up 1 base and V 4 bases, and 4 bases lay outside the gene matches. Germline CDR1 reads SGHRS; CDR2 reads YFSETQ. CDR3 nucleotide sequence: TGCGCCAGCAGCGGGGACAGTTCGAACACTGAAGCTTTCTTT. Its translation is CASSGDSSNTEAFF.

The chain is built from TRBV27 and TRBJ1-1; D is unclear. The germline V gene has CDR1 MNHEY and CDR2 SMNVEV (reference sequence). The CDR3 totals 15 residues. V lost 3 bases and J 3 bases, leaving 14 bases between the germline ends. CDR3 region: CASSFRRALDTEAFF. The CDR3 DNA reads as TGTGCCAGCAGTTTCCGTCGGGCGCTCGACACTGAAGCTTTCTTT.

In the case of this clone: This sample includes further DNA sequences coding for the same CDR3. The chain is built from TRBV4-1 and TRBJ2-7; TRBD1 matches 10 bases. The CDR3 totals 15 residues. J gave up 0 bases and V 2 bases, and 1 base lay outside the gene matches. Germline values: CDR1 MGHRA, CDR2 YSYEKL. CDR3: CASSQRDRGSYEQYF. As DNA, the CDR3 is TGCGCCAGCAGCCAACGGGACAGGGGCTCCTACGAGCAGTACTTC.

This chain uses TRBV11-2 with TRBJ2-4, with no clear D. The CDR3 is 14 amino acids. Germline-derived CDR1 and CDR2 are SGHAT and FQNNGV. Trimming removed 7 bases at V and 1 base at J, with 11 bases between. The CDR3 here is CASKPPVAKNIQYF. CDR3 DNA sequence: TGTGCCAGCAAACCTCCTGTGGCCAAAAACATTCAGTACTTC.

V is TRBV4-1 and J is TRBJ2-5, with D perhaps matching TRBD1 or TRBD2 (6 bases each). The CDR3 is 17 residues long. Germline lookup yields CDR1 MGHRA and CDR2 YSYEKL. V gave up 0 bases and J gave up 2 bases, with 16 bases separating them. The CDR3 DNA is TGCGCCAGCAGCCAAGATCCCCCGGGGGCGCGTCAAGAGACCCAGTACTTC. Amino acid sequence: CASSQDPPGARQETQYF.

This rearrangement joins TRBV5-1 to TRBJ2-1; TRBD2 is a possible D gene (6 bases). Germline V gene lookup returns CDR1 SGHRS and CDR2 YFSETQ. The CDR3 has 15 amino acids. V shed 5 bases and J shed 7 bases, with 19 bases lying between them. This CDR3 reads CASSAGSRNSNEQFF. The CDR3 coding sequence is TGCGCCAGCAGTGCGGGGAGCCGTAATTCGAATGAGCAGTTCTTC.

The chain carries TRBV9 and TRBJ2-7; no clear D. The V gene's germline CDR1 is SGDLS and CDR2 YYNGEE. The CDR3 contains 14 residues. V was cut by 0 bases and J by 0 bases, with 7 bases left in between. For the CDR3, the DNA is TGTGCCAGCAGCGTAGACAGTTTCTCCTACGAGCAGTACTTC. It yields the protein CASSVDSFSYEQYF.

The gene calls are TRBV29-1 and TRBJ1-1; 12 bases align to TRBD1. V trimming: 6 bases; J trimming: 10 bases; junction bases outside the gene matches: 6. The V gene's germline CDR1 is SQVTM and CDR2 ANQGSEA. This CDR3 spans 12 amino acids. The CDR3 nucleotides are TGCAGCGTGACCGGGACAGGGGGCTTAGCTTTCTTT. Translating it yields CSVTGTGGLAFF.

The chain joins TRBV21-1 to TRBJ2-1; TRBD1, the table's D call, was not compared with the DNA. TRBV21-1 is assigned pseudogene status. The CDR3 runs 15 residues. CDR3: CASSARDRGRNEQFF. CDR3 sequence (DNA): TGTGCCAGCAGCGCGCGGGACAGGGGAAGGAATGAGCAGTTCTTC.

This rearrangement joins TRBV28 to TRBJ2-5; 10 bases line up with TRBD2. The trim removed 2 bases at V and 11 bases at J, leaving 17 bases unmatched. CDR3 length equals 17 residues. Germline loops: CDR1 MDHEN, CDR2 SYDVKM. CDR3 DNA sequence: TGTGCCAGCAGTTTAGTAGCGGGAGGACACCCGGTCCGGGAGCAGTACTTC. It is translated as CASSLVAGGHPVREQYF.

This clone was counted a single time. The chain uses TRBV13 and TRBJ2-5; D possibly corresponds to TRBD2 (5 bases). The V gene lost 5 bases and the J gene lost 5 bases, with 12 bases spanning the gap. CDR1 and CDR2 (germline): PRHDT, FYEKMQ (reference sequence). This CDR3 region has 13 residues. This CDR3 reads CASSPEAEETQYF. The CDR3 region has the DNA TGTGCCAGCAGCCCGGAAGCGGAGGAGACCCAGTACTTC.

The chain employs TRBV5-6 and TRBJ2-7, with D uncertain. Germline V lookup: CDR1 SGHDT, CDR2 YYEEEE. This CDR3 contains 12 residues. Deletions cut 4 bases from V and 2 bases from J, with 7 bases between. This CDR3 reads CASSSSAYEQYF. The CDR3 DNA is TGTGCCAGCAGCAGTTCCGCCTACGAGCAGTACTTC.

The gene calls are TRBV2 and TRBJ2-2; 8 bases match TRBD2. Trimming at V came to 10 bases and at J to 4 bases, leaving 11 bases not matched to a gene. CDR3 size: 15 residues. Germline V CDR1 and CDR2: SNHLY, FYNNEI. The DNA for the CDR3 is TGTGCCACCCCCGGGGGGGGTCCGGGCACCGGGGAGCTGTTTTTT. Amino acid sequence: CATPGGGPGTGELFF. Combining the CDR3 with reference TRBV2 and TRBJ2-2 gives the whole variable domain EPEVTQTPSHQVTQMGQEVILRCVPISNHLYFYWYRQILGQKVEFLVSFYNNEISEKSEIFDDQFSVERPDGSNFTLKIRSTKLEDSAMYFCATPGGGPGTGELFFGEGSRLTVL.

The chain employs TRBV5-1 and TRBJ2-5, with a possible D match to TRBD1 (6 bases). The CDR3 has 18 amino acids. Germline V lookup: CDR1 SGHRS, CDR2 YFSETQ. The V end was cut by 0 bases, the J end by 1 base, with 19 bases between. The CDR3 protein is CASSLGPPGALIQETQYF. CDR3 bases: TGCGCCAGCAGCTTGGGTCCCCCAGGGGCGTTAATCCAAGAGACCCAGTACTTC. The full variable domain, in which reference TRBV5-1 and TRBJ2-5 provide the parts outside the CDR3, is KAGVTQTPRYLIKTRGQQVTLSCSPISGHRSVSWYQQTPGQGLQFLFEYFSETQRNKGNFPGRFSGRQFSNSRSEMNVSTLELGDSALYLCASSLGPPGALIQETQYFGPGTRLLVL.

The J gene is TRBJ1-2, the V gene TRBV4-2, with 8 bases fitting TRBD1. From germline, CDR1 is LGHNA and CDR2 YNFKEQ. Losses at the gene ends were 1 base for V and 8 bases for J; bases not matched to a gene: 9. The CDR3 length is 15 residues. CDR3 nucleotides: TGTGCCAGCAGCCAAGCGTTACAGGGGGGTACGGGCTACACCTTC. It specifies CASSQALQGGTGYTF.

Notes on this clone: This same CDR3 is encoded by further DNA sequences in the sample. J is TRBJ1-1 and V is TRBV27; D unresolved. The CDR3 contains 14 residues. The ends were cut back, 2 bases at V and 2 bases at J, with 9 bases in the middle. Germline CDR1 reads MNHEY; CDR2 reads SMNVEV (reference sequence). CDR3 loop: CASSLIGGNTEAFF. CDR3 nucleotides: TGTGCCAGCAGTTTAATCGGCGGTAACACTGAAGCTTTCTTT.

With regard to this clone: Other DNA sequences in this specimen translate into the identical CDR3. Written as DNA, the CDR3 is TGTGCCAGCAGCTTGGATCCTTCCTACGAGCAGTACTTC. It specifies CASSLDPSYEQYF. The chain couples TRBV5-8 to TRBJ2-7, with D unresolved. V was trimmed by 0 bases and J by 1 base, leaving 5 bases between them. Germline loops: CDR1 SGHTS, CDR2 YDEGEE. This CDR3 spans 13 amino acids.

The rearrangement uses TRBV2 and TRBJ2-3, with a possible D match to TRBD1 (6 bases). CDR3 length: 15 amino acids. With 0 bases removed from V and 3 bases from J, the gap between germline ends came to 10 bases. The germline V gene has CDR1 SNHLY and CDR2 FYNNEI. CDR3 residues: CASSEAWDITDTQYF. The CDR3 region has the DNA TGTGCCAGCAGTGAAGCTTGGGACATTACAGATACGCAGTATTTT.

The genes are TRBV4-1 and TRBJ2-3, with 8 bases lining up with TRBD1. This CDR3 has 14 amino acids. Germline CDR1 MGHRA, CDR2 YSYEKL. With 2 bases clipped from V and 6 bases from J, the junction kept 4 bases outside the gene matches. This chain's CDR3 is CASSQRQGLDTQYF. CDR3 nucleotides: TGCGCCAGCAGCCAAAGACAGGGGTTGGATACGCAGTATTTT.

The chain recombines TRBV5-5 with TRBJ1-4; D is possibly TRBD1 (6 bases). The CDR3 spans 14 residues. Germline V gene sequence: CDR1 SGHKS, CDR2 YYEKEE (reference sequence). The V gene lost 3 bases and the J gene lost 4 bases, with 10 bases spanning the gap. In nucleotides, the CDR3 is TGTGCCAGCAGCTACGACAGGAGTAATGAAAAACTGTTTTTT. Translating it yields CASSYDRSNEKLFF.